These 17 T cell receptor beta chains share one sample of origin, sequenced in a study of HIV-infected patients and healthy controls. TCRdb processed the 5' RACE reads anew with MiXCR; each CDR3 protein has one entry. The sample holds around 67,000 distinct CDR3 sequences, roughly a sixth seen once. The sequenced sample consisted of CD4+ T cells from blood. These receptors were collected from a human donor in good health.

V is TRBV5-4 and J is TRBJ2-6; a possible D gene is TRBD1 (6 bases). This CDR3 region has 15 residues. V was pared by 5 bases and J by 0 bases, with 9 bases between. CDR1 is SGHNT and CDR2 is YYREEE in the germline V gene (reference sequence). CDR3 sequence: CASRDRRSGANVLTF. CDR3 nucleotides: TGTGCCAGCAGGGACAGACGCTCTGGGGCCAACGTCCTGACTTTC.

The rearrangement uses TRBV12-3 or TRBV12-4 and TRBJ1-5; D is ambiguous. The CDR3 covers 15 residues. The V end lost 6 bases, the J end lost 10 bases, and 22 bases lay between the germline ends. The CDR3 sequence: CASSTRAASNEPQHF. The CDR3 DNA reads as TGTGCCAGCAGCACAAGGGCAGCTTCAAACGAACCCCAGCATTTT.

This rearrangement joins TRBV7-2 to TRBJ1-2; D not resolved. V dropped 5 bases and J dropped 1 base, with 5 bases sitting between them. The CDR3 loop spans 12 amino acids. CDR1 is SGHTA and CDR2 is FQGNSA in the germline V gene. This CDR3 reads CASSPRNYGYTF. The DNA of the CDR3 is TGTGCCAGCAGCCCCCGTAACTATGGCTACACCTTC. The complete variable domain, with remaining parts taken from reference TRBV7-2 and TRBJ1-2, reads GAGVSQSPSNKVTEKGKDVELRCDPISGHTALYWYRQSLGQGLEFLIYFQGNSAPDKSGLPSDRFSAERTGGSVSTLTIQRTQQEDSAVYLCASSPRNYGYTFGSGTRLTVV.

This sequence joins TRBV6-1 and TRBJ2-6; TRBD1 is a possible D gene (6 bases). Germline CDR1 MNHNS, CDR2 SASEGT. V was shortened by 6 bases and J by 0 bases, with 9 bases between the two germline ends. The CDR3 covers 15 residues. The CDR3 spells CASRARGSGANVLTF. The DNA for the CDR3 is TGTGCCAGCAGGGCCAGGGGCTCTGGGGCCAACGTCCTGACTTTC.

CDR3 loop: CSVGDTPYEQYF. CDR3 DNA sequence: TGCAGCGTTGGGGACACACCCTACGAGCAGTACTTC. This chain connects TRBV29-1 to TRBJ2-7; a possible D gene is TRBD1 (6 bases). The CDR3 has 12 residues. CDR1 SQVTM and CDR2 ANQGSEA come from the germline V gene. The ends were cut back, 4 bases at V and 2 bases at J, with 9 bases in the middle.

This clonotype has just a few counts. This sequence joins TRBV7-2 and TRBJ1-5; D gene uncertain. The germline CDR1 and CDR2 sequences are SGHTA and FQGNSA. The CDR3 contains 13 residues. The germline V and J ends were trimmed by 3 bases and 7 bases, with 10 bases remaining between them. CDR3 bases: TGTGCCAGCAGCTTCAAATCGGGGCAGCCCCAGCATTTT. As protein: CASSFKSGQPQHF.

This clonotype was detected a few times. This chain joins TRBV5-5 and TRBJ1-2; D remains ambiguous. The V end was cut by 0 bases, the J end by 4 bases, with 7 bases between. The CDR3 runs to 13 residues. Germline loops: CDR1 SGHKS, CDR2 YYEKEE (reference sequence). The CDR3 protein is CASSLDSPYGYTF. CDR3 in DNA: TGTGCCAGCAGCTTGGACAGTCCCTATGGCTACACCTTC. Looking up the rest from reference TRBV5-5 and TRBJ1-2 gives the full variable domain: DAGVTQSPTHLIKTRGQQVTLRCSPISGHKSVSWYQQVLGQGPQFIFQYYEKEERGRGNFPDRFSARQFPNYSSELNVNALLLGDSALYLCASSLDSPYGYTFGSGTRLTVV.

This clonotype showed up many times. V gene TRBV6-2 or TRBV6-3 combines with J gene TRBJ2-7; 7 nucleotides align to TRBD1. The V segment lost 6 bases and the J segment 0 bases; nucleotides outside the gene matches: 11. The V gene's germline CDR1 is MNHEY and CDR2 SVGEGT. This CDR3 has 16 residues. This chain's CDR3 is CASRRDTGQTSYEQYF. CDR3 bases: TGTGCCAGCAGGCGAGATACGGGACAGACCTCCTACGAGCAGTACTTC.

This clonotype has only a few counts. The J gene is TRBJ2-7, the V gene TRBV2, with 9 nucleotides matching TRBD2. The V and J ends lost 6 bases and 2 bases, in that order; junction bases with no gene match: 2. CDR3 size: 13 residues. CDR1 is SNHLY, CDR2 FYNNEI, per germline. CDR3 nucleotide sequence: TGTGCCAGCAGGACTAGCGGCCCCTACGAGCAGTACTTC. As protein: CASRTSGPYEQYF.

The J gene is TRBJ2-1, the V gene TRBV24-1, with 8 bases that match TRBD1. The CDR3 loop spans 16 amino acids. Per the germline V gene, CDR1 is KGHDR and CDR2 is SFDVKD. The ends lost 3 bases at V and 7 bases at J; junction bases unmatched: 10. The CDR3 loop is CATSDPQGVSKNEQFF. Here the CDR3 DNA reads TGTGCCACCAGTGATCCACAGGGGGTTTCTAAGAATGAGCAGTTCTTC.

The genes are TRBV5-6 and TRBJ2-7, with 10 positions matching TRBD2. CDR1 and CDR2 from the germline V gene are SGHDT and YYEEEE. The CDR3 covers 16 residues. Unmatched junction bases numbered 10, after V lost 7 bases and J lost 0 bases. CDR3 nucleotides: TGTGCCAGCCCGGAGGTAGCGGGGGGCCACTCCTACGAGCAGTACTTC. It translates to CASPEVAGGHSYEQYF.

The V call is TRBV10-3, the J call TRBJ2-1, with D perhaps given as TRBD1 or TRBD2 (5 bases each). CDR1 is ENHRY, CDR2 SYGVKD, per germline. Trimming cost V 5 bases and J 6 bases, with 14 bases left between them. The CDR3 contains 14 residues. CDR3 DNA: TGTGCCATCAGTACCGAGGGGCTACTCAATGAGCAGTTCTTC. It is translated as CAISTEGLLNEQFF.

DNA of the CDR3: TGTGCCAGCAGAACTGCTAGCGGGGGTAAAGAGACCCAGTACTTC. This codes for CASRTASGGKETQYF. J is TRBJ2-5 and V is TRBV6-2 or TRBV6-3; the match to TRBD2 covers 10 bases. The ends lost 6 bases at V and 3 bases at J; junction bases unmatched: 7. In germline, CDR1 is MNHEY, CDR2 SVGEGT. This CDR3 comprises 15 residues.

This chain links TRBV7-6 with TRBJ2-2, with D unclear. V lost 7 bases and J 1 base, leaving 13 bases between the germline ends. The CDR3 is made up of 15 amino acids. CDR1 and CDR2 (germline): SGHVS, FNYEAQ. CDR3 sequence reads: CASIPLLRNTGELFF. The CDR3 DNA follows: TGTGCCAGCATCCCTCTTTTGAGGAACACCGGGGAGCTGTTTTTT. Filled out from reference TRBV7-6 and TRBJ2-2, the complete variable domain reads GAGVSQSPRYKVTKRGQDVALRCDPISGHVSLYWYRQALGQGPEFLTYFNYEAQQDKSGLPNDRFSAERPEGSISTLTIQRTEQRDSAMYRCASIPLLRNTGELFFGEGSRLTVL.

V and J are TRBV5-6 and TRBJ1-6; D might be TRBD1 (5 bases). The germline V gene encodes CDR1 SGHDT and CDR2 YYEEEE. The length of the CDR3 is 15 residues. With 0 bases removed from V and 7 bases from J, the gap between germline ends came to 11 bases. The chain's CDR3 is CASSLGGPRNSPLHF. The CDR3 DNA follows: TGTGCCAGCAGCTTGGGGGGCCCTCGGAATTCACCCCTCCACTTT.

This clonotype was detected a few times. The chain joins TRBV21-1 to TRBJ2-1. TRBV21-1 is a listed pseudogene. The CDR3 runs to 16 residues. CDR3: CASSKAVRLLANEQFF. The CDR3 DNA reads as TGTGCCAGCAGCAAAGCGGTTCGCCTATTAGCCAATGAGCAGTTCTTC.

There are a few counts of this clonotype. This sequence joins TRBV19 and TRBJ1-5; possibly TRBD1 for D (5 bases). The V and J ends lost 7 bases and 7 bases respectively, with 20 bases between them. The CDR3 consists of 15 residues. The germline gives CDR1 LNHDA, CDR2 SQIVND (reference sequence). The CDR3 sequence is CASIPGTASGQPQHF. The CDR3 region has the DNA TGTGCCAGTATTCCCGGGACGGCTAGCGGGCAGCCCCAGCATTTT.